The 10 T cell receptor beta chains below were found in one sample sequenced in a study of T cells in tuberculosis. The time point is: new active TB diagnosis, blood taken before or within 7 days of starting treatment. TCRdb's copy holds only in-frame clones and misses some; the assay was immunoSEQ multiplex PCR. The sample includes 35,000 to 45,000 clones, 94% of them seen just once. Sequencing used PBMCs, obtained at tuberculosis diagnosis. These receptors were collected from an adult with tuberculosis.

This sequence joins TRBV5-1 and TRBJ2-7; 7 positions match TRBD1. The V gene end was trimmed by 1 base and the J gene end by 2 bases; junction bases not matched to a gene: 3. CDR1 SGHRS and CDR2 YFSETQ come from the germline V gene. The length of the CDR3 is 14 residues. The CDR3 region has the DNA TGCGCCAGCAGCTTGTTACAGGGGACCTACGAGCAGTACTTC. It codes for CASSLLQGTYEQYF.

The genes are TRBV2 and TRBJ1-2; 9 positions match TRBD1. V gave up 6 bases and J gave up 5 bases; unmatched junction bases: 7. There are 14 residues in the CDR3. Per the germline V gene, CDR1 is SNHLY and CDR2 is FYNNEI. The CDR3 is CASRGTGSGYGYTF. CDR3 nucleotides: TGTGCCAGCAGGGGGACAGGGAGTGGTTATGGCTACACCTTC. Looking up the rest from reference TRBV2 and TRBJ1-2 gives the full variable domain: EPEVTQTPSHQVTQMGQEVILRCVPISNHLYFYWYRQILGQKVEFLVSFYNNEISEKSEIFDDQFSVERPDGSNFTLKIRSTKLEDSAMYFCASRGTGSGYGYTFGSGTRLTVV.

J is TRBJ2-7 and V is TRBV28; D is undetermined. This CDR3 is built from 14 residues. CDR1 and CDR2 from the germline V gene are MDHEN and SYDVKM. The V and J ends lost 7 bases and 4 bases respectively, with 17 bases between them. The CDR3 reads CASTSRAQRYEQYF. In DNA, the CDR3 is TGTGCCAGCACCTCTCGCGCGCAGAGGTACGAGCAGTACTTC.

A single count supports this clone. The chain uses TRBV7-6 and TRBJ2-1; possible D gene TRBD1, 7 bases. CDR3 length: 16 amino acids. The V gene's germline CDR1 is SGHVS and CDR2 FNYEAQ. V was pared by 4 bases and J by 8 bases, with 21 bases between. Here the CDR3 reads CASSSIRQGGLHEQFF. In DNA form, the CDR3 reads TGTGCCAGCAGCTCCATCAGACAGGGAGGACTTCATGAGCAGTTCTTC.

The chain uses TRBV4-3 and TRBJ1-3, with D hard to call. Trimming cost V 0 bases and J 3 bases, with 9 bases left between them. The CDR3 is 15 residues long. Germline assignment: CDR1 LGHNA and CDR2 YSLEER. In nucleotides, the CDR3 is TGCGCCAGCAGCCAAGACGCGACATATGGAAACACCATATATTTT. Residues: CASSQDATYGNTIYF.

This clone was observed once. This sequence joins TRBV28 and TRBJ1-6; D is possibly TRBD1 (5 bases). V was pared by 1 base and J by 6 bases, with 13 bases between. Germline CDR1 MDHEN, CDR2 SYDVKM. This CDR3 contains 16 residues. The CDR3 protein is CASSLLQGQINSPLHF. In DNA, the CDR3 is TGTGCCAGCAGTTTATTACAAGGACAAATTAATTCACCCCTCCACTTT.

About this clone itself: At the DNA level, this CDR3 is encoded by other sequences in the same sample as well. CDR3 nucleotides: TGCGCCAGCAGCCTTACTAGCGGGGGATCCTACGAGCAGTACTTC. Protein product: CASSLTSGGSYEQYF. This chain links TRBV4-1 with TRBJ2-7; TRBD2 matches 11 bases. With 4 bases clipped from V and 1 base from J, the junction kept 3 bases outside the gene matches. This CDR3 region has 15 residues. CDR1 is MGHRA, CDR2 YSYEKL, per germline.

This chain links TRBV5-1 with TRBJ2-3; 9 bases agree with TRBD1. CDR1 SGHRS and CDR2 YFSETQ come from the germline V gene. This CDR3 is built from 15 residues. V shed 4 bases, J shed 0 bases, and the junction held 3 bases outside the gene matches. The CDR3 region is CASSIQGASTDTQYF. The CDR3 nucleotides read TGCGCCAGCAGCATACAGGGGGCTAGCACAGATACGCAGTATTTT.

The chain links TRBV13 to TRBJ1-1; D is unclear. The CDR3 is made up of 18 amino acids. Germline V gene lookup returns CDR1 PRHDT and CDR2 FYEKMQ (reference sequence). Between the trimmed V and J ends, which lost 1 base and 6 bases, there was a span of 24 bases. CDR3 nucleotides: TGTGCCAGCAGCTTAGTGGGTTCAGGATTCCGAACCCGAGCTGAAGCTTTCTTT. This translates into CASSLVGSGFRTRAEAFF.

V gene TRBV6-1 combines with J gene TRBJ2-1; 9 bases align to TRBD2. V trimming: 6 bases; J trimming: 6 bases; junction bases outside the gene matches: 9. Per the germline V gene, CDR1 is MNHNS and CDR2 is SASEGT. The CDR3 loop spans 15 amino acids. The CDR3 region has the DNA TGTGCCAGCAGCCAACAGCGGGGGGTTTCCAATGAGCAGTTCTTC. This translates into CASSQQRGVSNEQFF.